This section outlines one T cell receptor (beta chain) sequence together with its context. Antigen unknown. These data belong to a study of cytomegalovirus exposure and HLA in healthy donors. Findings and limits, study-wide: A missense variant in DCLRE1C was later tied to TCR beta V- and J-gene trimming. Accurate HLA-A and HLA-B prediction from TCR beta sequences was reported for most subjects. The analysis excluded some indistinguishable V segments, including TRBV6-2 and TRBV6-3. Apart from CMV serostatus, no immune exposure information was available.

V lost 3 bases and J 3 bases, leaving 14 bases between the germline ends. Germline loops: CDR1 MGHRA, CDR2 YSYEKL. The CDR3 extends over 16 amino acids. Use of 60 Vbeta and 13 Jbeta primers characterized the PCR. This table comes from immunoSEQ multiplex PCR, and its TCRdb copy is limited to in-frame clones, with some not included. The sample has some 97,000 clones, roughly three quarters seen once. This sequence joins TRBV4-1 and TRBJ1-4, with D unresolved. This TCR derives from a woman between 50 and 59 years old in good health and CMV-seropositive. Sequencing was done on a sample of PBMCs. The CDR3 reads CASSQSPGRANEKLFF. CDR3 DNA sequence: TGCGCCAGCAGCCAGAGCCCGGGAAGAGCTAATGAAAAACTGTTTTTT.